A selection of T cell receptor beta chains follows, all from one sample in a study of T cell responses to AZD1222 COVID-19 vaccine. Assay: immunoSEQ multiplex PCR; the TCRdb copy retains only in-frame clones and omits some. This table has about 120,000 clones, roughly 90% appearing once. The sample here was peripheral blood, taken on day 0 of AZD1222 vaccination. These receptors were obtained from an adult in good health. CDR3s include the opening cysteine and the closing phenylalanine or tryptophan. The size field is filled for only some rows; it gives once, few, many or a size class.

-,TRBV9,CASSVRPGGSRRDTQYF
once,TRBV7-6,CASSLGSQGHSGNTIYF
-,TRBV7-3,CASSRLAGNEETQYF
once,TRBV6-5,CASRGQAADGYTF
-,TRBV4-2,CASSQEGRWNTEAFF
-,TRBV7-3,CASSLMRPGGLQETQYF
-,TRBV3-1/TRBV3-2,CASSQEERTVWGYTF
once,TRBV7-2,CASSQQVTNEKLFF
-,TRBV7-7,CASSPKRGRYNEQFF
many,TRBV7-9,CASSLAAGRLYEQYF
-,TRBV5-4,CASSQIQGATEAFF